Presented here are 28 T cell receptor beta chains from one specimen sequenced in a study of T cell responses to AZD1222 COVID-19 vaccine. TCRdb's table, derived via immunoSEQ multiplex PCR, lists solely in-frame clones and lacks some. The data hold fewer than 85,000 clones, with about 85% observed a single time. The sequencing here drew on peripheral blood, taken 28 days after the second AZD1222 dose. Receptors were obtained from an adult who received the AZD1222 COVID-19 vaccine.

By sample share, this clone is medium-sized. V usage is TRBV27 and J usage is TRBJ1-2; TRBD1 agrees at 7 bases. Germline trimming cut 7 bases from V and 4 bases from J; bases unmatched to any gene: 9. This CDR3 is built from 14 residues. CDR1 is MNHEY and CDR2 is SMNVEV in the germline V gene (reference sequence). CDR3 sequence reads: CASTPSTGSYGYTF. The CDR3 nucleotides are TGTGCCAGCACCCCCTCGACAGGGTCCTATGGCTACACCTTC.

This clone has just a few counts. The chain's CDR3 is CASRSSGDTQYF. For the CDR3, the DNA is TGTGCCAGCAGGAGTTCCGGAGATACGCAGTATTTT. The chain joins TRBV27 to TRBJ2-3, with D uncertain. V lost 6 bases, J lost 5 bases, and 9 bases lay in between. Germline CDR1 MNHEY, CDR2 SMNVEV (reference sequence). This CDR3 has 12 residues.

Comment on this clone: Germline and junction disagree at one end, which may indicate a read error. CDR3 nucleotide sequence: TGTGCCAGCACCCAAGGCGAGGGAAATCAGCCCCAGCATTTT. The encoded protein is CASTQGEGNQPQHF. This chain joins TRBV14 and TRBJ1-5; D not resolved. Germline CDR1 is SGHDN and CDR2 is FVKESK. The CDR3 length is 14 residues.

Turning to this clone: At the DNA level, this CDR3 is encoded by other sequences in the same sample as well. V gene TRBV10-3 combines with J gene TRBJ1-4; perhaps TRBD1 as D (6 bases). The CDR3 has 14 residues. CDR1 and CDR2 (germline): ENHRY, SYGVKD. V was shortened by 8 bases and J by 8 bases, with 18 bases between the two germline ends. The CDR3 here is CAISEGGGGEKLFF. The CDR3 DNA sequence: TGTGCCATCTCCGAGGGGGGTGGGGGCGAAAAACTGTTTTTT.

V usage is TRBV11-3 and J usage is TRBJ2-1; the D call may be TRBD1 or TRBD2 (7 bases each). V lost 5 bases to trimming and J lost 4 bases, with 27 bases between them. Germline lookup yields CDR1 SGHNT and CDR2 YENEEA. The CDR3 is made up of 19 amino acids. In DNA form, the CDR3 reads TGTGCCAGCAGCGAGGGGGCGGGAGTCGCCGGGGGGATATACAATGAGCAGTTCTTC. Translated: CASSEGAGVAGGIYNEQFF.

The rearrangement uses TRBV24-1 and TRBJ2-2; tentatively, D is TRBD2 (6 bases). There are 14 residues in the CDR3. The germline gives CDR1 KGHDR, CDR2 SFDVKD. V gave up 10 bases and J gave up 1 base, with 12 bases separating them. The CDR3 DNA is TGTGCCACTGGAGCGGGTGAGAACACCGGGGAGCTGTTTTTT. Its translation: CATGAGENTGELFF.

This clone appeared once. This chain joins TRBV13 and TRBJ2-1; D is unresolved. Germline V CDR1 and CDR2: PRHDT, FYEKMQ (reference sequence). V lost 2 bases and J lost 0, with 14 bases in between. The CDR3 loop spans 17 amino acids. The CDR3 region has the DNA TGTGCCAGCAGCTTAAACGGGCCTGCCAGCTCCTACAATGAGCAGTTCTTC. Translated, it gives CASSLNGPASSYNEQFF.

The chain couples TRBV5-1 to TRBJ1-4; D is ambiguous. The CDR3 is 12 residues long. The V gene's germline CDR1 is SGHRS and CDR2 YFSETQ. Trimming removed 0 bases at V and 5 bases at J, with 2 bases between. In DNA, the CDR3 is TGCGCCAGCAGCTTGGGAAATGAAAAACTGTTTTTT. Protein: CASSLGNEKLFF.

The J gene is TRBJ2-3, the V gene TRBV9; no clear D gene. The length of the CDR3 is 13 residues. V shed 0 bases and J shed 0 bases, with 2 bases lying between them. Germline CDR1 SGDLS, CDR2 YYNGEE. The DNA of the CDR3 is TGTGCCAGCAGCGTAGTAAGCACAGATACGCAGTATTTT. It specifies CASSVVSTDTQYF.

The J gene is TRBJ2-6, the V gene TRBV7-6; 7 positions agree with TRBD1. CDR1 SGHVS and CDR2 FNYEAQ come from the germline V gene. The CDR3 spans 15 residues. Unmatched junction bases numbered 4, after V lost 5 bases and J lost 3 bases. CDR3 in amino acids: CASSPSGGGANVLTF. Here the CDR3 DNA reads TGTGCCAGCAGCCCCTCAGGGGGTGGGGCCAACGTCCTGACTTTC.

The V and J genes are TRBV7-9 and TRBJ1-2; 7 nucleotides match TRBD1. V trimming: 2 bases; J trimming: 4 bases; junction bases outside the gene matches: 7. The CDR3 is made up of 15 amino acids. Germline V gives CDR1 SEHNR, CDR2 FQNEAQ (reference sequence). The CDR3 spells CASSLLGGGSYGYTF. DNA of the CDR3: TGTGCCAGCAGCTTACTAGGGGGCGGTAGCTATGGCTACACCTTC.

The chain recombines TRBV7-3 with TRBJ2-6; the D gene could be TRBD1 or TRBD2 (5 bases each). Germline V gene data show CDR1 as SGHTA and CDR2 as FQGTGA. Trimming removed 5 bases from V and 4 bases from J, with 12 bases in between. This CDR3 has 15 residues. CDR3 DNA sequence: TGTGCCAGCAGCCTAGACGGGGCGGGGGCCAACGTCCTGACTTTC. Protein product: CASSLDGAGANVLTF. Full variable domain (remainder filled in from reference TRBV7-3 and TRBJ2-6): GAGVSQTPSNKVTEKGKYVELRCDPISGHTALYWYRQSLGQGPEFLIYFQGTGAADDSGLPNDRFFAVRPEGSVSTLKIQRTERGDSAVYLCASSLDGAGANVLTFGAGSRLTVL.

In this sample, this clone turned up once. The V gene is TRBV11-2, the J gene TRBJ2-1; 12 bases match TRBD2. Germline assignment: CDR1 SGHAT and CDR2 FQNNGV. The CDR3 loop spans 14 amino acids. The V gene end was trimmed by 5 bases and the J gene end by 8 bases; junction bases not matched to a gene: 4. The DNA of the CDR3 is TGTGCCAGCAGCCCGGGGACTAGCGGGTATGAGCAGTTCTTC. It is translated as CASSPGTSGYEQFF.

Here the CDR3 DNA reads TGCGCCAGCAGCTTTGCGGGAACTAACTATGGCTACACCTTC. It encodes CASSFAGTNYGYTF. V and J are TRBV5-1 and TRBJ1-2, with D unresolved. This CDR3 has 14 residues. Germline V gene data show CDR1 as SGHRS and CDR2 as YFSETQ. V lost 2 bases to trimming and J lost 0 bases, with 8 bases between them. Drawing the rest from reference TRBV5-1 and TRBJ1-2, the complete variable domain is KAGVTQTPRYLIKTRGQQVTLSCSPISGHRSVSWYQQTPGQGLQFLFEYFSETQRNKGNFPGRFSGRQFSNSRSEMNVSTLELGDSALYLCASSFAGTNYGYTFGSGTRLTVV.

The V call is TRBV10-3, the J call TRBJ2-3; D may be TRBD1 or TRBD2 (6 bases each). This CDR3 is 17 amino acids long. The germline V gene encodes CDR1 ENHRY and CDR2 SYGVKD. Trimming removed 2 bases from V and 5 bases from J, with 20 bases in between. Here the CDR3 reads CAISEGTWTSGRDTQYF. In nucleotides, the CDR3 is TGTGCCATCAGTGAGGGGACATGGACGAGCGGGCGAGATACGCAGTATTTT.

The rearrangement joins TRBV7-2 to TRBJ1-6; a weak D match, TRBD1 (5 bases). The V end was cut by 1 base, the J end by 4 bases, with 14 bases between. CDR3 size: 17 residues. Germline V gives CDR1 SGHTA, CDR2 FQGNSA. CDR3 nucleotides: TGTGCCAGCAGCTTAGGGGTATGGGGCGGTTATAATTCACCCCTCCACTTT. Translating it yields CASSLGVWGGYNSPLHF.

This chain links TRBV7-2 with TRBJ1-1; D is possibly TRBD1 (6 bases). Germline V gene data show CDR1 as SGHTA and CDR2 as FQGNSA. Trimming took off 3 bases at V and 0 bases at J, with 11 bases between the two ends. This CDR3 is 15 amino acids long. In nucleotides, the CDR3 is TGTGCCAGCAGCTTCCAACAGGGAATGAACACTGAAGCTTTCTTT. Translating it yields CASSFQQGMNTEAFF.

The chain carries TRBV18 and TRBJ2-5; 12 nucleotides line up with TRBD1. V was pared by 8 bases and J by 5 bases, with 9 bases of the junction left unmatched. The CDR3 covers 15 residues. In germline, CDR1 is KGHSH, CDR2 LQKENI. CDR3 sequence: CASARDRGQGETQYF. CDR3 nucleotide sequence: TGTGCCAGCGCCCGGGACAGGGGGCAGGGGGAGACCCAGTACTTC.

This clone was observed a single time. The V gene is TRBV6-2 or TRBV6-3, the J gene TRBJ1-1; D call uncertain. The germline CDR1 and CDR2 sequences are MNHEY and SVGEGT. This CDR3 comprises 16 residues. V lost 5 bases to trimming and J lost 1 base, with 17 bases between them. CDR3: CASSNFGLTGNTEAFF. The CDR3 DNA reads TGTGCCAGCAGTAACTTCGGTCTGACGGGGAACACTGAAGCTTTCTTT.

This sequence joins TRBV18 and TRBJ1-1; a weak D match, TRBD1 (6 bases). This CDR3 region has 13 residues. The V and J ends lost 2 bases and 6 bases respectively, with 10 bases between them. Germline CDR1 KGHSH, CDR2 LQKENI. CDR3 protein: CASSPIRGPEAFF. The CDR3, as DNA: TGTGCCAGCTCACCAATCAGGGGCCCTGAAGCTTTCTTT. The variable domain in full, completed from reference TRBV18 and TRBJ1-1, reads NAGVMQNPRHLVRRRGQEARLRCSPMKGHSHVYWYRQLPEEGLKFMVYLQKENIIDESGMPKERFSAEFPKEGPSILRIQQVVRGDSAAYFCASSPIRGPEAFFGQGTRLTVV.

The chain joins TRBV6-5 to TRBJ1-2; D is possibly TRBD1 (5 bases). V dropped 7 bases and J dropped 4 bases, with 13 bases sitting between them. The CDR3 extends over 13 amino acids. The germline CDR1 and CDR2 sequences are MNHEY and SVGAGI. The chain's CDR3 is CASKINGAYGYTF. Written as DNA, the CDR3 is TGTGCCAGCAAGATAAATGGGGCCTATGGCTACACCTTC.

The chain employs TRBV6-2 or TRBV6-3 and TRBJ2-7; no reliable D call. V was shortened by 6 bases and J by 4 bases, with 10 bases between the two germline ends. Germline lookup yields CDR1 MNHEY and CDR2 SVGEGT. CDR3 length: 12 residues. CDR3 sequence (DNA): TGTGCCAGCAGCACGATCCTTTACGAGCAGTACTTC. This translates into CASSTILYEQYF.

This chain links TRBV3-1 (or the pseudogene TRBV3-2) with TRBJ2-1; 7 positions agree with TRBD2. The CDR3 totals 15 residues. The trim removed 1 base at V and 1 base at J, leaving 1 base unmatched. Germline V lookup: CDR1 LGHDT, CDR2 YNNKEL (reference sequence). DNA of the CDR3: TGTGCCAGCAGCCAAGGAGCGGGGTCCTACAATGAGCAGTTCTTC. As protein: CASSQGAGSYNEQFF.

The chain recombines TRBV7-9 with TRBJ1-1; tentatively, D is TRBD1 (5 bases). The germline CDR1 and CDR2 sequences are SEHNR and FQNEAQ (reference sequence). CDR3 length: 14 amino acids. Between the trimmed V and J ends, which lost 3 bases and 4 bases, there was a span of 12 bases. This CDR3 is CASSLGEGSTEAFF. CDR3 DNA sequence: TGTGCCAGCAGCTTGGGGGAAGGAAGCACTGAAGCTTTCTTT.

The V call is TRBV2, the J call TRBJ2-1, with TRBD1 as a possible D gene (6 bases). This CDR3 has 14 residues. V was clipped by 2 bases and J by 5 bases, with 10 bases between them. Germline V lookup: CDR1 SNHLY, CDR2 FYNNEI. CDR3 DNA sequence: TGTGCCAGCAGTGAAATGCCAGGGGACAATGAGCAGTTCTTC. This translates into CASSEMPGDNEQFF.

The genes are TRBV6-5 and TRBJ2-1; 12 nucleotides align to TRBD2. Germline V gene data show CDR1 as MNHEY and CDR2 as SVGAGI. The V gene end was trimmed by 7 bases and the J gene end by 4 bases; junction bases not matched to a gene: 5. CDR3 length: 15 amino acids. CDR3 protein: CASTPGTSGYNEQFF. CDR3 in DNA: TGTGCCAGCACCCCCGGGACTAGCGGGTACAATGAGCAGTTCTTC.

The chain employs TRBV12-1 and TRBJ1-1; TRBD1 is the table's D call and was not checked against the DNA. TRBV12-1 is designated a pseudogene. There are 14 residues in the CDR3. The CDR3 loop is CASSPPDTGTEAFF. CDR3 in DNA: TGTGCCAGCAGCCCCCCGGATACAGGCACTGAAGCTTTCTTT.

J is TRBJ2-1 and V is TRBV18; 9 nucleotides match TRBD1. The CDR3 totals 16 residues. V lost 4 bases, J lost 4 bases, and 8 bases stayed unmatched. Germline V gene data show CDR1 as KGHSH and CDR2 as LQKENI. The CDR3 sequence is CASSRGTGQGYNEQFF. The CDR3 DNA follows: TGTGCCAGCTCACGCGGAACGGGACAGGGTTACAATGAGCAGTTCTTC.